The TCR beta chain described here comes from a study of blood T cell repertoires in COVID-19. Looking at the study overall: Some COVID-19 samples were acute and others convalescent; all came from the United States, Italy and Spain. T cells, B-cell-depleted T cells, or PBMCs provided the cDNA or gDNA that served as material.

This CDR3 spans 14 amino acids. Deletions cut 3 bases from V and 7 bases from J, with 10 bases between. Per germline, CDR1 LNHNV and CDR2 YYDKDF (reference sequence). Data came from immunoSEQ multiplex PCR; TCRdb stores just in-frame clones and leaves some out. The table has 320,000 or so clones, over 75% seen once. Recruits, aged roughly 18 to 95 years, lived in roughly 22 US areas. The chain links TRBV15 to TRBJ1-6, with a weak D call TRBD1 (5 bases). Specimen: PBMCs or T cells enriched from blood (not recorded which). The receptor was isolated from a man between 25 and 39 years old who had recovered from COVID-19. In DNA form, the CDR3 reads TGTGCCACCAGCAGCGGCGGACAAAATTCACCCCTCCACTTT. Protein: CATSSGGQNSPLHF.